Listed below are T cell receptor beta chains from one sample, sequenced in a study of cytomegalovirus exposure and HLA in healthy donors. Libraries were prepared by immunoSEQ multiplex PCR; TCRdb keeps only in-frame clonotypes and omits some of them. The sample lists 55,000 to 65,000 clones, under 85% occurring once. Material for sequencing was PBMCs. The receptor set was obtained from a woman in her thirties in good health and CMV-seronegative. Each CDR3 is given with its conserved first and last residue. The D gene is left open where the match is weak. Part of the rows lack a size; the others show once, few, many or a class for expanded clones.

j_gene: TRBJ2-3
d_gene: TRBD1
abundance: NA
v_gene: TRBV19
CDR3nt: TGTGCCAGTGGATTACAGACAGGGGAAGATACGCAGTATTTT
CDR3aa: CASGLQTGEDTQYF

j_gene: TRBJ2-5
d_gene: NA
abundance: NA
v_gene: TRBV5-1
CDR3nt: TGCGCCAGCGGCAATAAGACAGGATTGCAAGAGACCCAGTACTTC
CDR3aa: CASGNKTGLQETQYF

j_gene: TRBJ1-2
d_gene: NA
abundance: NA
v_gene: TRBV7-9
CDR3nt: TGTGCCAGCAGCTACGGACAGTATGGCTACACCTTC
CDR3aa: CASSYGQYGYTF

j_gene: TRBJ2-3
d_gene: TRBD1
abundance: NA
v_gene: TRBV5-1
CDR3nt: TGCGCCAGCAGCCGGGGACAGGGCACAGATACGCAGTATTTT
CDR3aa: CASSRGQGTDTQYF

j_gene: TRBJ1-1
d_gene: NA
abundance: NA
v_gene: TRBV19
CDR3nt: TGTGCCAGTACCCTCGCCAGCCCGAGGACTGAAGCTTTCTTT
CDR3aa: CASTLASPRTEAFF

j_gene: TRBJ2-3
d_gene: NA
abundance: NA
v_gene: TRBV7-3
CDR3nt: TGTGCCAGCAGCTTAACGGCGGATTACACAGATACGCAGTATTTT
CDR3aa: CASSLTADYTDTQYF

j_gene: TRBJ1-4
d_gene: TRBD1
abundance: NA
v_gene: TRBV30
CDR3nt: TGTGCCTGGAGCTCAGACAGGGGTAATGAAAAACTGTTTTTT
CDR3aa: CAWSSDRGNEKLFF

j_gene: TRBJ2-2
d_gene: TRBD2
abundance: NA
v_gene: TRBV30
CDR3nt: TGTGCCTGGAGCCTAGCGGGAGGGCTGGGTACCGGGGAGCTGTTTTTT
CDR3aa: CAWSLAGGLGTGELFF

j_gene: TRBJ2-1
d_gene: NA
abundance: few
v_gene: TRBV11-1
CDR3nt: TGTGCCAGCAGCTTAGCCTTAGCTGGAGCGATGAATGAGCAGTTCTTC
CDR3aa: CASSLALAGAMNEQFF

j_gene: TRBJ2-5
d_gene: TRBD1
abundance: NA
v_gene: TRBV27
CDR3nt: TGTGCCAGCAGTTTAGATGAGACAGGGGGCCGGGAGACCCAGTACTTC
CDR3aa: CASSLDETGGRETQYF

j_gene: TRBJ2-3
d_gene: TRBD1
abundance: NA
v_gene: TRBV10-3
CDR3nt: TGTGCCATCAGTGAGTCGACCGGACAGGGGGCCGGCACAGATACGCAGTATTTT
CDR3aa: CAISESTGQGAGTDTQYF

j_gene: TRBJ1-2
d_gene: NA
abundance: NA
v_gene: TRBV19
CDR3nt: TGTGCCAGTAGTATATACCAGGGTTTCGCGGGCTACACCTTC
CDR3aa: CASSIYQGFAGYTF

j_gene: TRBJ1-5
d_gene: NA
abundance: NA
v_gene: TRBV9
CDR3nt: TGTGCCAGCAGCGTAGGTACAAGTCAGCCCCAGCATTTT
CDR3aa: CASSVGTSQPQHF

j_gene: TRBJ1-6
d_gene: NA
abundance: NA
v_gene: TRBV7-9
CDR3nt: TGTGCCAGCAGCACCGAGGGGGGGTTGGACTCACCCCTCCACTTT
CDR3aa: CASSTEGGLDSPLHF

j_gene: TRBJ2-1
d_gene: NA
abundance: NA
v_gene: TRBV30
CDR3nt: TGTGCCTGGAGTACCCCCCCCGGGGTTCCCTACAATGAGCAGTTCTTC
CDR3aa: CAWSTPPGVPYNEQFF

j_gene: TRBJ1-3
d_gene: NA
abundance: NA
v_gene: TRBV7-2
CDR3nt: TGTGCCAGCAGCCGAGACAGATTCTTCGGAAACACCATATATTTT
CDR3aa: CASSRDRFFGNTIYF

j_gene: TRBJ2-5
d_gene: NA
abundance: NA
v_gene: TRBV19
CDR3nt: TGTGCCAGTAGTTCAGGGGGGGAGACCCAGTACTTC
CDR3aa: CASSSGGETQYF

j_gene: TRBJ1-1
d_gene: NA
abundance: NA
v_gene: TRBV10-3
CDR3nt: TGTGCCTCAACCCGGGAGGGGATGACTGAAGCTTTCTTT
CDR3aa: CASTREGMTEAFF

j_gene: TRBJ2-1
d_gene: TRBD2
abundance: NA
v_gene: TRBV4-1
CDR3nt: TGCGCCAGCAGCCCGGGACTAGCGGGGGACAGCTCCTACAATGAGCAGTTCTTC
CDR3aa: CASSPGLAGDSSYNEQFF

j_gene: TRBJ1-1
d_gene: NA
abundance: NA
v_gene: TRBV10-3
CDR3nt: TGTGCCATCAGTGAGTCGGCACCCAACACTGAAGCTTTCTTT
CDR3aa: CAISESAPNTEAFF

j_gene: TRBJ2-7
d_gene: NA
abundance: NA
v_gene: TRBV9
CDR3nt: TGTGCCAGCAGCCTCCGGGACACAGCCTACGAGCAGTACTTC
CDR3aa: CASSLRDTAYEQYF

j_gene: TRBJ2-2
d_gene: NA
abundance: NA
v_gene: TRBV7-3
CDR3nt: TGTGCCAGCAGCTTACTAGCGTCTAACACCGGGGAGCTGTTTTTT
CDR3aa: CASSLLASNTGELFF

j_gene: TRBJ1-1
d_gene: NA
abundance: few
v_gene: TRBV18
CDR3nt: TGTGCCAGCTCACCAATGACAGTGAACACTGAAGCTTTCTTT
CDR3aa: CASSPMTVNTEAFF

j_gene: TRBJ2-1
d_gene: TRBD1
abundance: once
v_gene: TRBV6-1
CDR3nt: TGTGCCAGCAGGCCGGGACAGGGGGCGCGGGGTGAGCAGTTCTTC
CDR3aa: CASRPGQGARGEQFF

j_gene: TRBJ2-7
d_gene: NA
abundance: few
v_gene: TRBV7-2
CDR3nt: TGTGCCAGCAGATACCGGGTCCTCTCCTACGAGCAGTACTTC
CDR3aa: CASRYRVLSYEQYF

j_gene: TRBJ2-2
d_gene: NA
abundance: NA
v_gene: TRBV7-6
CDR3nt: TGTGCCAGCAGCTTAGGTCCAGGGGAGCTGTTTTTT
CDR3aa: CASSLGPGELFF

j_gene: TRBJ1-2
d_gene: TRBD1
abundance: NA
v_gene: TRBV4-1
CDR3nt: TGCGCCAGCAGCCAAGATAACAGGGGAAACGATGGCTACACCTTC
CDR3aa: CASSQDNRGNDGYTF

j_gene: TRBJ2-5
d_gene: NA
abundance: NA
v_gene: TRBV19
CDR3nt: TGTGCCACCCGGGGTGGCGAGACCCAGTACTTC
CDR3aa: CATRGGETQYF

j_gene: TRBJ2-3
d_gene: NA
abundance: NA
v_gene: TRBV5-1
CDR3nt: TGCGCCAGCAGCTTGGGGCAGGATAGCACAGATACGCAGTATTTT
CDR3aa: CASSLGQDSTDTQYF

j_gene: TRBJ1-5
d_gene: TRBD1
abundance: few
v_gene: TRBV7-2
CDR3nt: TGTGCCAGCAGCTTAGAGTGGGCAGGGGGGCAGCCCCAGCATTTT
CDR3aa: CASSLEWAGGQPQHF

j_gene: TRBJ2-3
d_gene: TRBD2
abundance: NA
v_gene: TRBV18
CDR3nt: TGTGCCAGCTCCTCTGGGGAGCGGGGAGATACGCAGTATTTT
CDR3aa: CASSSGERGDTQYF

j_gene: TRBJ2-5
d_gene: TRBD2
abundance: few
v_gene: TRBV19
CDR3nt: TGTGCCAGTAGTTCCGGACTAGCGGGAGGGCCGAAGACCCAGTACTTC
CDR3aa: CASSSGLAGGPKTQYF